This TCR beta chain was documented in a study of blood T cell repertoires in COVID-19. Study-wide context: COVID-19 samples collected from the United States, Italy and Spain covered acute and convalescent phases. Sample material is recorded as cDNA or gDNA derived from T cells, B-cell-depleted T cells, or PBMCs.

Sequencing was performed with immunoSEQ multiplex PCR; in TCRdb, only in-frame clones are kept and a portion is missing. The data show roughly 86,000 clones, around four fifths seen once. This CDR3 spans 15 amino acids. V was pared by 6 bases and J by 2 bases, with 16 bases between. The germline gives CDR1 MNHEY, CDR2 SVGAGI. The sequencing input was peripheral blood. The chain couples TRBV6-5 to TRBJ2-5, with D possibly matching TRBD1 (6 bases). This TCR derives from a man in his fifties with acute or convalescent COVID-19. The CDR3 reads CASSRTVYNQETQYF. The CDR3 nucleotides read TGTGCCAGCAGCCGGACAGTCTATAATCAAGAGACCCAGTACTTC.